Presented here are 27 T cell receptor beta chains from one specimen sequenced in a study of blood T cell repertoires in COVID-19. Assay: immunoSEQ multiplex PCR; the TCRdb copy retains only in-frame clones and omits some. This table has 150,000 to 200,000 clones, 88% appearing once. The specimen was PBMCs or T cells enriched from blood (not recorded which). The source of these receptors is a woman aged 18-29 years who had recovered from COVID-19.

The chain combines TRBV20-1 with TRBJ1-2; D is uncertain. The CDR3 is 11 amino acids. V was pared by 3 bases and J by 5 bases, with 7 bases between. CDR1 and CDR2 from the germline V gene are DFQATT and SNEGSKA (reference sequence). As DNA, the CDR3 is TGCAGTGCTAGTTCCGGGTATGGCTACACCTTC. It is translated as CSASSGYGYTF.

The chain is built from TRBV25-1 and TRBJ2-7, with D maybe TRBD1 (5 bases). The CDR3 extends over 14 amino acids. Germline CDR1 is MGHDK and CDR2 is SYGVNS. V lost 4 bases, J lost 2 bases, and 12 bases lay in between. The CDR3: CASSVQVFPYEQYF. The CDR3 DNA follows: TGTGCCAGCAGTGTACAGGTATTTCCCTACGAGCAGTACTTC.

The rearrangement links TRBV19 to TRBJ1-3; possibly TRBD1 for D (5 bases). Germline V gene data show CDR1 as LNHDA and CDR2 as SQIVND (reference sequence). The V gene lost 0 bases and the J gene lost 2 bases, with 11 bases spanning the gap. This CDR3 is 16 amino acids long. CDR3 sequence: CASSIDPRGAGNTIYF. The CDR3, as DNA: TGTGCCAGTAGTATAGATCCGCGGGGCGCTGGAAACACCATATATTTT.

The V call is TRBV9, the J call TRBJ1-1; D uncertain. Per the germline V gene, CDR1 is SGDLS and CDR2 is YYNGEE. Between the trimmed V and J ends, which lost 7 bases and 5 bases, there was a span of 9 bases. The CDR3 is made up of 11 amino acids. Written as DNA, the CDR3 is TGTGCCAGCTCCTCGGGGACTGAAGCTTTCTTT. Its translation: CASSSGTEAFF.

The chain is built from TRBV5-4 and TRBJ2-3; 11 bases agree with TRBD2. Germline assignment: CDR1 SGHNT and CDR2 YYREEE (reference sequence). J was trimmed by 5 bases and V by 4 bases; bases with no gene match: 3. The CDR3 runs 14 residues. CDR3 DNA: TGTGCCAGCAGCGAACTAGCGGGGGAAGATACGCAGTATTTT. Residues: CASSELAGEDTQYF.

In nucleotides, the CDR3 is TGTGCCACAGCGGACAGGGTGAACACTGAAGCTTTCTTT. It codes for CATADRVNTEAFF. The V and J genes are TRBV3-1 (or the pseudogene TRBV3-2) and TRBJ1-1, with 8 positions matching TRBD1. The trim removed 10 bases at V and 0 bases at J, leaving 4 bases unmatched. The CDR3 length is 13 residues. Germline-derived CDR1 and CDR2 are LGHDT and YNNKEL (reference sequence).

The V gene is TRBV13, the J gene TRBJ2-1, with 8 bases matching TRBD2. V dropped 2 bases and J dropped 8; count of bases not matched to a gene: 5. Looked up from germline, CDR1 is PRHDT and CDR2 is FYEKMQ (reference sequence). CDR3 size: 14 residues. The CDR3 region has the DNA TGTGCCAGCAGCTTACTAGCGGGTGGGTATGAGCAGTTCTTC. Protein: CASSLLAGGYEQFF.

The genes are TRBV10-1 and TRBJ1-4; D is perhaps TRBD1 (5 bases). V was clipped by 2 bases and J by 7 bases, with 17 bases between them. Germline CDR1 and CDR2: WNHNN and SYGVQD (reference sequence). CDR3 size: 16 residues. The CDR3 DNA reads TGCGCCAGCAGTGAGGTTAGGGGCGCCGATGGTGAAAAACTGTTTTTT. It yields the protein CASSEVRGADGEKLFF.

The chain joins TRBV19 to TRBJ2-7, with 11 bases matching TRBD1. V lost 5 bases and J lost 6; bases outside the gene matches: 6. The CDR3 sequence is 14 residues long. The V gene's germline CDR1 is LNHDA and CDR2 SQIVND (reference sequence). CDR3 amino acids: CASSPRTGGREQYF. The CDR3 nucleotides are TGTGCCAGTAGTCCACGGACAGGGGGCCGCGAGCAGTACTTC. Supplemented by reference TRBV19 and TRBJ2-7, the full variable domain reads DGGITQSPKYLFRKEGQNVTLSCEQNLNHDAMYWYRQDPGQGLRLIYYSQIVNDFQKGDIAEGYSVSREKKESFPLTVTSAQKNPTAFYLCASSPRTGGREQYFGPGTRLTVT.

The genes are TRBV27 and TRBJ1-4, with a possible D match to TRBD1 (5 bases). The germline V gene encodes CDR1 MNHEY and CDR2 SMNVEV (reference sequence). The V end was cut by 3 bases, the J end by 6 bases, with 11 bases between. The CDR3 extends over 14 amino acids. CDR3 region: CASSFRQGDEKLFF. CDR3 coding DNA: TGTGCCAGCAGTTTCCGACAAGGGGATGAAAAACTGTTTTTT.

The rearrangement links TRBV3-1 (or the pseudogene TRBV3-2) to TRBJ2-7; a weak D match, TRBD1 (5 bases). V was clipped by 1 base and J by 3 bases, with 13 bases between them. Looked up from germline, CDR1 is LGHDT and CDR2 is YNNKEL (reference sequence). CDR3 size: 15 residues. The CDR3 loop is CASSQGEQVVYEQYF. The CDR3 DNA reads TGTGCCAGCAGCCAAGGGGAACAGGTGGTCTACGAGCAGTACTTC.

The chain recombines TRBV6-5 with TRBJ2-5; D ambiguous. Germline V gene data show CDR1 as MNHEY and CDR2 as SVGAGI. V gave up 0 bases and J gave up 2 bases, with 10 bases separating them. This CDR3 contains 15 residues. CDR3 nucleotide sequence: TGTGCCAGCAGTTACTCGAAATACGGGCAAGAGACCCAGTACTTC. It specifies CASSYSKYGQETQYF.

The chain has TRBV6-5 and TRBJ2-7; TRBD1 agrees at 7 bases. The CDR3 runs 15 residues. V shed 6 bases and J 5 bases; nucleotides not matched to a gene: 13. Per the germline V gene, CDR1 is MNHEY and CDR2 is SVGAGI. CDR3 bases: TGTGCCAGCAGCTGGTCGACAGGGACGTACGACGAGCAGTACTTC. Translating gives CASSWSTGTYDEQYF.

The CDR3 DNA reads TGTGCCAGCTACGAGGAGTCGGGAATTAACTATGGCTACACCTTC. Its protein is CASYEESGINYGYTF. V gene TRBV28 combines with J gene TRBJ1-2; D gene uncertain. With 8 bases removed from V and 1 base from J, the gap between germline ends came to 17 bases. This CDR3 has 15 residues. Germline V CDR1 and CDR2: MDHEN, SYDVKM.

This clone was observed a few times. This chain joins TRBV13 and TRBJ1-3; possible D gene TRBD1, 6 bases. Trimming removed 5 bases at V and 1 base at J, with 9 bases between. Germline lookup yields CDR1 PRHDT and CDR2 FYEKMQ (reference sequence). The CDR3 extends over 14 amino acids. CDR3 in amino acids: CASSPGVSGNTIYF. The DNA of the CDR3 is TGTGCCAGCAGCCCAGGGGTATCTGGAAACACCATATATTTT. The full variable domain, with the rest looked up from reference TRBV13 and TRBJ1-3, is AAGVIQSPRHLIKEKRETATLKCYPIPRHDTVYWYQQGPGQDPQFLISFYEKMQSDKGSIPDRFSAQQFSDYHSELNMSSLELGDSALYFCASSPGVSGNTIYFGEGSWLTVV.

The CDR3 region has the DNA TGCGCCAGCAGCTTGGGGGCAGGGCGGCTCTACGAGCAGTACTTC. The encoded protein is CASSLGAGRLYEQYF. This chain connects TRBV5-1 to TRBJ2-7, with TRBD1 as a possible D gene (5 bases). The length of the CDR3 is 15 residues. Germline V CDR1 and CDR2: SGHRS, YFSETQ. V was shortened by 0 bases and J by 3 bases, with 13 bases between the two germline ends.

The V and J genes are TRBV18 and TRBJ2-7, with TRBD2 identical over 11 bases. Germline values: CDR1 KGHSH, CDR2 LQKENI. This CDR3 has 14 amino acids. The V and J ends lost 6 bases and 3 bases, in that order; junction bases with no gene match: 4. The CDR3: CASSPTSGGYEQYF. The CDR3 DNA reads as TGTGCCAGCTCGCCAACTAGCGGGGGCTACGAGCAGTACTTC.

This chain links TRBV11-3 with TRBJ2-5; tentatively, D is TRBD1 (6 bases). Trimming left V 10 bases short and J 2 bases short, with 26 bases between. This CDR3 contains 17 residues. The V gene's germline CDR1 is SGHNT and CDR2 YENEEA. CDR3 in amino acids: CATLTRRQDVRQETQYF. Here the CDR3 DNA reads TGTGCCACCCTAACTCGAAGACAGGACGTCAGGCAAGAGACCCAGTACTTC.

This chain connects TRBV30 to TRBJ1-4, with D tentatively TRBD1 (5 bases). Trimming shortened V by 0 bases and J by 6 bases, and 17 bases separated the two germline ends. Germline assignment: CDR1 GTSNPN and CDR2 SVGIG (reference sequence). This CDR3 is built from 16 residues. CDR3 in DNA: TGTGCCTGGAGTGTACTTTGGACACCTTGGGATGAAAAACTGTTTTTT. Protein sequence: CAWSVLWTPWDEKLFF.

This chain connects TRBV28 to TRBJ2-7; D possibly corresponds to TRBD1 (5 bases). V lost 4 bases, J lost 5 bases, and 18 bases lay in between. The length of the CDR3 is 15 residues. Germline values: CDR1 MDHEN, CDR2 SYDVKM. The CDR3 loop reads CASSWRRQGGHEQYF. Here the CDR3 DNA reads TGTGCCAGCAGTTGGCGGCGGCAGGGTGGCCACGAGCAGTACTTC.

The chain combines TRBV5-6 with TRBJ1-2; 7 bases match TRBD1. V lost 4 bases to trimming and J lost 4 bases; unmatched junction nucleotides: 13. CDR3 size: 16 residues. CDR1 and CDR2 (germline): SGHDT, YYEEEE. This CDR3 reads CASSTWTSDRLYGYTF. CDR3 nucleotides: TGTGCCAGCAGCACTTGGACCTCGGACAGGCTCTATGGCTACACCTTC.

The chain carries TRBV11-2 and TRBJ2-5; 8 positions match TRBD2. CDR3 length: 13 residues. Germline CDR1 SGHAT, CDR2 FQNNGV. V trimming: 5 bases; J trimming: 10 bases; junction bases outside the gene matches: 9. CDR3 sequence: CASSTGGEFGQYF. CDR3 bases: TGTGCCAGCAGCACGGGGGGGGAGTTCGGCCAGTACTTC.

In DNA form, the CDR3 reads TGTGCCAGCAGCTTTTTCTTACTAGCGGGAGGTGAGAATGAGCAGTTCTTC. This encodes CASSFFLLAGGENEQFF. The rearrangement joins TRBV11-2 to TRBJ2-1; 12 bases agree with TRBD2. The CDR3 runs to 17 residues. Germline CDR1 SGHAT, CDR2 FQNNGV. V gave up 3 bases and J gave up 7 bases; unmatched junction bases: 10. Using reference TRBV11-2 and TRBJ2-1 for the parts outside the CDR3, the full variable domain is EAGVAQSPRYKIIEKRQSVAFWCNPISGHATLYWYQQILGQGPKLLIQFQNNGVVDDSQLPKDRFSAERLKGVDSTLKIQPAKLEDSAVYLCASSFFLLAGGENEQFFGPGTRLTVL.

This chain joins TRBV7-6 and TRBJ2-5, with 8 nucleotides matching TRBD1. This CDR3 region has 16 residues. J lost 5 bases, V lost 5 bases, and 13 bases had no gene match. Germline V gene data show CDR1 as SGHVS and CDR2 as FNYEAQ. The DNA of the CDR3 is TGTGCCAGCAGCGCAAAGGGACAGGTCGAATGGGAGACCCAGTACTTC. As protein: CASSAKGQVEWETQYF.

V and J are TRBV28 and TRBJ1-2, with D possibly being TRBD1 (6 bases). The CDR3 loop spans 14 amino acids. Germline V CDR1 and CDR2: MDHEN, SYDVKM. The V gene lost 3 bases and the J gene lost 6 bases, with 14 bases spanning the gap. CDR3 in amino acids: CASSFQIQGHGYTF. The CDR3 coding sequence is TGTGCCAGCAGTTTTCAGATCCAGGGGCATGGCTACACCTTC.

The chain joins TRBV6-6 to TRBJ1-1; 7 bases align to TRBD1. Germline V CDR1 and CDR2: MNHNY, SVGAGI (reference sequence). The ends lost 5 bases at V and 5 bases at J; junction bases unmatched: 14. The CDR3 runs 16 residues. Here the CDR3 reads CASSRRRRGEATEAFF. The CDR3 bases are TGTGCCAGCAGTCGGAGACGCAGGGGGGAGGCGACTGAAGCTTTCTTT.

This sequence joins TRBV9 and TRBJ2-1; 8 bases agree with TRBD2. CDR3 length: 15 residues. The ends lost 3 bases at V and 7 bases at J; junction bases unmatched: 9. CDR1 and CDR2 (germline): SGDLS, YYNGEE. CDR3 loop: CASSGGLGVGNEQFF. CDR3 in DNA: TGTGCCAGCAGCGGGGGACTAGGGGTCGGGAATGAGCAGTTCTTC.